Listed below are T cell receptor beta chains from one sample, sequenced in a study of T cells in Graves' hyperthyroidism and ophthalmopathy. TCRdb reprocessed the multiplex PCR reads via MiXCR and lists one record per CDR3 protein. The sample yields about 640,000 distinct CDR3 sequences, around 21% seen once. Sequenced material: blood. These receptors originate from a man younger than 45 with Graves' ophthalmopathy. Each CDR3 is given with its conserved first and last residue. The order of the fields is CDR3 protein, CDR3 DNA, V gene, D gene, clone size, CDR3 length, J gene. D genes are given only for firm matches. Expanded clones are given a class, and other clones once, few, many or no size at all.

CDR3: CASSFPGPAYEQYF; DNA: TGTGCCAGCAGCTTCCCGGGCCCCGCCTACGAGCAGTACTTC; V: TRBV11-2; D: NA; size: many; length: 14; J: TRBJ2-7
CDR3: CASSGPEAGELETQYF; DNA: TGTGCCAGCAGTGGCCCTGAAGCGGGAGAGTTGGAGACCCAGTACTTC; V: TRBV2; D: TRBD2; size: NA; length: 16; J: TRBJ2-5
CDR3: CASSARLAGPYEQYF; DNA: TGTGCCAGCAGCGCTAGACTAGCGGGACCCTACGAGCAGTACTTC; V: TRBV11-2; D: TRBD2; size: many; length: 15; J: TRBJ2-7
CDR3: CASSVPGTSVETYEQYF; DNA: TGTGCTAGCAGCGTACCCGGGACTAGCGTGGAGACCTACGAGCAGTACTTC; V: TRBV7-7; D: TRBD2; size: few; length: 17; J: TRBJ2-7
CDR3: CATNPRQGSTGELFF; DNA: TGTGCCACAAACCCGAGGCAGGGGAGCACCGGGGAGCTGTTTTTT; V: TRBV27; D: NA; size: NA; length: 15; J: TRBJ2-2
CDR3: CASSLARSGVGEQYF; DNA: TGTGCCAGCAGCTTAGCGCGGTCGGGAGTAGGAGAGCAGTACTTC; V: TRBV7-6; D: NA; size: once; length: 15; J: TRBJ2-7
CDR3: CASSSVEGARQFF; DNA: TGCGCCAGCAGCTCCGTGGAGGGGGCGAGGCAGTTCTTC; V: TRBV5-1; D: NA; size: many; length: 13; J: TRBJ2-1
CDR3: CASSSWTGSGFDNEQFF; DNA: TGTGCCAGCAGCTCATGGACAGGGTCAGGTTTTGACAATGAGCAGTTCTTC; V: TRBV11-1; D: TRBD1; size: many; length: 17; J: TRBJ2-1
CDR3: CASSLSANGSYEQYF; DNA: TGTGCCAGCAGCTTGTCAGCTAACGGCTCCTACGAGCAGTACTTC; V: TRBV11-3; D: NA; size: NA; length: 15; J: TRBJ2-7
CDR3: CASSITENTEAFF; DNA: TGTGCCAGCAGTATAACAGAGAACACTGAAGCTTTCTTT; V: TRBV28; D: NA; size: many; length: 13; J: TRBJ1-1
CDR3: CASSWGLAENRETQYF; DNA: TGTGCCAGCAGTTGGGGACTAGCGGAAAATCGGGAGACCCAGTACTTC; V: TRBV28; D: TRBD2; size: few; length: 16; J: TRBJ2-5
CDR3: CSAIMTKETDTQYF; DNA: TGCAGTGCCATCATGACTAAAGAAACAGATACGCAGTATTTT; V: TRBV20-1; D: NA; size: few; length: 14; J: TRBJ2-3
CDR3: CAWSKGSYEQYF; DNA: TGTGCCTGGAGTAAGGGTTCCTACGAGCAGTACTTC; V: TRBV30; D: NA; size: NA; length: 12; J: TRBJ2-7
CDR3: CASWAGGNEQYF; DNA: TGTGCCAGCTGGGCGGGAGGGAACGAGCAGTACTTC; V: TRBV6-1; D: TRBD2; size: NA; length: 12; J: TRBJ2-7
CDR3: CASSLTGGIYNEQFF; DNA: TGTGCCAGCAGTCTCACCGGGGGGATTTACAATGAGCAGTTCTTC; V: TRBV27; D: TRBD2; size: once; length: 15; J: TRBJ2-1
CDR3: CASLRGPSYEQYF; DNA: TGTGCCAGCCTGCGGGGCCCCTCCTACGAGCAGTACTTC; V: TRBV12-3/TRBV12-4; D: NA; size: NA; length: 13; J: TRBJ2-7
CDR3: CSVEAGDTFTEAFF; DNA: TGCAGCGTTGAAGCTGGAGACACTTTTACTGAAGCTTTCTTT; V: TRBV29-1; D: NA; size: few; length: 14; J: TRBJ1-1
CDR3: CASSSIRTSGKETYNEQFF; DNA: TGTGCCAGCAGTTCCATCCGGACTAGCGGGAAGGAGACCTACAATGAGCAGTTCTTC; V: TRBV28; D: TRBD2; size: few; length: 19; J: TRBJ2-1
CDR3: CASRGSTEQFF; DNA: TGTGCCAGCAGAGGCAGTACTGAGCAGTTCTTC; V: TRBV27; D: NA; size: NA; length: 11; J: TRBJ2-1
CDR3: CATGGRGYEQYF; DNA: TGTGCCACCGGGGGTAGGGGCTACGAGCAGTACTTC; V: TRBV10-3; D: NA; size: NA; length: 12; J: TRBJ2-7
CDR3: CASSQLPGTGDTEAFF; DNA: TGTGCCAGCAGCCAACTCCCTGGGACAGGGGATACTGAAGCTTTCTTT; V: TRBV3-1; D: TRBD1; size: few; length: 16; J: TRBJ1-1
CDR3: CASSLQTPGGSRAFF; DNA: TGCGCCAGCAGCCTCCAAACCCCAGGGGGGAGTCGAGCTTTCTTT; V: TRBV5-1; D: TRBD1; size: many; length: 15; J: TRBJ1-1
CDR3: CASSLLKWGTSGRTGELFF; DNA: TGTGCCAGCAGTTTATTGAAGTGGGGGACTAGCGGGAGAACCGGGGAGCTGTTTTTT; V: TRBV28; D: TRBD2; size: few; length: 19; J: TRBJ2-2
CDR3: CASSQVRAGVPEQYF; DNA: TGTGCCAGCAGCCAAGTTAGAGCGGGAGTCCCCGAGCAGTACTTC; V: TRBV3-1; D: TRBD2; size: many; length: 15; J: TRBJ2-7
CDR3: CASSEMGQGGNQPQHF; DNA: TGTGCCAGCAGTGAAATGGGACAGGGGGGCAATCAGCCCCAGCATTTT; V: TRBV2; D: TRBD1; size: few; length: 16; J: TRBJ1-5
CDR3: CASSRLPSGAYNEQFF; DNA: TGTGCCAGCAGCCGATTACCTAGCGGGGCCTACAATGAGCAGTTCTTC; V: TRBV3-1; D: TRBD2; size: few; length: 16; J: TRBJ2-1
CDR3: CASRPPRGSAYEQYF; DNA: TGTGCCAGCAGACCACCGCGAGGTAGCGCCTACGAGCAGTACTTC; V: TRBV13; D: NA; size: NA; length: 15; J: TRBJ2-7
CDR3: CASSTGELTDTQYF; DNA: TGTGCCAGCAGCACGGGGGAGCTCACAGATACGCAGTATTTT; V: TRBV5-6; D: NA; size: NA; length: 14; J: TRBJ2-3
CDR3: CASRPAPGSLHF; DNA: TGTGCCAGCAGGCCGGCCCCAGGGTCCCTCCACTTT; V: TRBV6-1; D: NA; size: NA; length: 12; J: TRBJ1-6
CDR3: CATSRDNYGYTF; DNA: TGTGCCACCAGCAGGGACAATTATGGCTACACCTTC; V: TRBV15; D: NA; size: NA; length: 12; J: TRBJ1-2
CDR3: CASSLLFNPSPGEQFF; DNA: TGTGCCAGCAGCTTACTCTTCAATCCTTCACCGGGGGAGCAGTTCTTC; V: TRBV7-3; D: NA; size: NA; length: 16; J: TRBJ2-1
CDR3: CASSVVLGEGTEAFF; DNA: TGTGCCAGCAGTGTTGTATTGGGGGAAGGGACTGAAGCTTTCTTT; V: TRBV2; D: NA; size: NA; length: 15; J: TRBJ1-1